The entry that follows covers one T cell receptor (beta chain) sequence. Its antigen is unidentified. The sample originates from a study of CD8 T cells in ankylosing spondylitis. Quantitative barcoded 5'-RACE was used to prepare TCR beta libraries. TCRdb redid the calling of the 5' RACE reads with MiXCR, one entry per CDR3 protein. Seen here are roughly 470,000 distinct CDR3 sequences, roughly 27% observed once, and the top ten hold roughly 0.9%. This CDR3 has 17 residues. In germline, CDR1 is MGHDK, CDR2 SYGVNS. Trimming removed 5 bases from V and 4 bases from J; junction bases left unmatched: 13. Broader study findings: In ankylosing spondylitis patients, matched synovial fluid reportedly showed significant enrichment of disease-linked clones. A motif in TCR beta, a set of under 10 highly homologous variants, appeared characteristic of ankylosing spondylitis blood.

The TCR comes from a male donor with ankylosing spondylitis. The gene calls are TRBV25-1 and TRBJ2-1; 8 positions match TRBD1. Sequenced input: blood, either unsorted or a sorted T cell fraction (not recorded which). In DNA form, the CDR3 reads TGTGCCAGCAGTAAAGGGACAGGTCCTGCAAAATACAATGAGCAGTTCTTC. Encoded protein: CASSKGTGPAKYNEQFF.